Below, 9 T cell receptor beta chains from the same sample are listed, as sequenced in a study of T cell responses to AZD1222 COVID-19 vaccine. Only in-frame clones appear in the TCRdb table, and some are missing; sequencing was by immunoSEQ multiplex PCR. The sample includes around 88,000 clones, 80% to 90% seen only once; the top ten take about 7%. Sequences were derived from peripheral blood, sampled on day 0 of AZD1222 vaccination. The source is an adult in good health.

This chain joins TRBV6-2 or TRBV6-3 and TRBJ2-7, with D maybe TRBD1 (5 bases). V lost 2 bases, J lost 5 bases, and 7 bases lay in between. The CDR3 runs to 12 residues. The V gene's germline CDR1 is MNHEY and CDR2 SVGEGT. The DNA for the CDR3 is TGTGCCAGCAGTTACCTGACAGACGAGCAGTACTTC. It is translated as CASSYLTDEQYF.

V and J are TRBV19 and TRBJ1-1; TRBD1 matches at 9 bases. The length of the CDR3 is 15 residues. Per germline, CDR1 LNHDA and CDR2 SQIVND (reference sequence). J was trimmed by 10 bases and V by 5 bases; bases with no gene match: 14. In nucleotides, the CDR3 is TGTGCCAGTAGTTTAAACCCGGGACAGGGATCTCGAGCTTTCTTT. Residues: CASSLNPGQGSRAFF.

This chain uses TRBV18 with TRBJ2-7, with no clear D. Germline V gives CDR1 KGHSH, CDR2 LQKENI. Trimming took 4 bases from V and 2 from J, leaving 9 bases between them. The CDR3 totals 13 residues. The CDR3 region is CASSRDETYEQYF. In DNA, the CDR3 is TGTGCCAGCTCACGCGACGAAACCTACGAGCAGTACTTC.

The chain carries TRBV21-1 and TRBJ2-5; the table's TRBD1 call for D was not verified on the DNA. TRBV21-1 is a listed pseudogene. This CDR3 comprises 16 residues. CDR3 sequence reads: CASSERTDRGQETQYF. The DNA for the CDR3 is TGTGCCAGCAGCGAAAGAACGGACAGGGGGCAAGAGACCCAGTACTTC.

This sequence joins TRBV3-1 (or the pseudogene TRBV3-2) and TRBJ2-7; D uncertain. This CDR3 has 13 residues. Germline lookup yields CDR1 LGHDT and CDR2 YNNKEL (reference sequence). The V and J ends lost 3 bases and 6 bases respectively, with 12 bases between them. The DNA of the CDR3 is TGTGCCAGCAGCCAGGTGGGTACTACCGAGCAGTACTTC. This translates into CASSQVGTTEQYF.

J is TRBJ1-6 and V is TRBV10-3; the D is unclear. Trimming stripped 4 bases from V and 10 bases from J, with 11 bases between. This CDR3 is 13 amino acids long. CDR1 is ENHRY and CDR2 is SYGVKD in the germline V gene. CDR3 protein: CAISASAASPLHF. The CDR3 DNA sequence: TGTGCCATCAGTGCCTCGGCCGCGTCACCCCTCCACTTT.

This chain connects TRBV5-4 to TRBJ2-3, with D possibly TRBD2 on 6 matching bases. Germline V gene data show CDR1 as SGHNT and CDR2 as YYREEE (reference sequence). V shed 1 base and J shed 3 bases, with 9 bases lying between them. The CDR3 loop spans 14 amino acids. The CDR3: CASSLLGGTDTQYF. DNA of the CDR3: TGTGCCAGCAGCTTGCTGGGGGGAACAGATACGCAGTATTTT. Full variable domain (rest looked up from reference TRBV5-4 and TRBJ2-3): ETGVTQSPTHLIKTRGQQVTLRCSSQSGHNTVSWYQQALGQGPQFIFQYYREEENGRGNFPPRFSGLQFPNYSSELNVNALELDDSALYLCASSLLGGTDTQYFGPGTRLTVL.

CDR3 DNA sequence: TGTGCCAGCAGTTTGTCGAGTCAGCCCCAGCATTTT. Protein sequence: CASSLSSQPQHF. This chain links TRBV12-3 or TRBV12-4 with TRBJ1-5; D remains unclear. The CDR3 covers 12 residues. Trimming pared 3 bases from V and 6 bases from J, leaving 6 bases between.

The V call is TRBV19, the J call TRBJ1-4, with no clear D. The CDR3 loop spans 15 amino acids. In germline, CDR1 is LNHDA, CDR2 SQIVND (reference sequence). V dropped 4 bases and J dropped 0 bases, with 9 bases sitting between them. CDR3 loop: CASSSPEATNEKLFF. The CDR3 nucleotides read TGTGCCAGTAGTAGTCCCGAGGCAACTAATGAAAAACTGTTTTTT.